The entry below gives a single T cell receptor (beta chain) sequence along with its context. The antigen it recognizes is unknown. Library generation was performed with the immunoSEQ multiplex PCR assay. For the multiplex PCR, a mixture combining 60 forward primers for TCR Vbeta segments and 13 reverse primers for TCR Jbeta segments was used. A multiplex PCR assay on genomic DNA amplified the CDR3 region of rearranged TCR beta genes. Amplified TCR beta libraries were sequenced as 87-base-pair reads on the Illumina HiSeq System. Under the source paper's analysis protocol: A later analysis counted tens of millions of unique TCR beta chains across the 500 to 850 repertoires, and some 11 million of these chains were shared by at least two donors. Raw reads were error-corrected and collapsed into unique sequences by a nearest-neighbor algorithm in which closely related sequences were merged to remove PCR and sequencing errors. Alignment of CDR3 sequences to IMGT reference sequences was used to assign V, D and J gene segments. For a sequence to be retained, a match of at least six nucleotides to both a V gene segment and a J gene segment was required. Rearrangements were classified as productive when the CDR3 lacked stop codons and remained in frame with V and J, and all other rearrangements were classified as non-productive. Following IMGT convention, CDR3 was defined as the stretch from the second conserved V-encoded cysteine up to the conserved J-encoded phenylalanine. The earlier analysis of 587 of the donors excluded sequences that lacked an unambiguous match to a single V gene segment. An earlier analysis of roughly 590 of the donors called V segments functional above 56.7% productive rearrangements and segregating when the between-donor standard deviation exceeded 5%. A statistical classification framework was built for diagnosing cytomegalovirus status from the catalog of TCR beta chain sequences. In a later analysis, TCR nucleotide sequences were compared against IMGT/GENE-DB human TR gene sequences so that V and J genes could be assigned. Using the TCRdist pipeline, a later analysis assigned CDR3 sequences along with most-parsimonious VDJ recombination scenarios. In a later analysis, every TCR beta chain was defined by the combination of its CDR3 amino acid sequence and its V-gene family, and reads without a unique V-gene family were dropped. In a later analysis, fewer than 600 highly shared, low-generation-probability nucleotide sequences were removed to address suspected cross-contamination and a sequencing artifact. In a later analysis, a clonal expansion index for each public chain was calculated from normalized within-repertoire ranks of inferred template counts. In a later analysis, generation probabilities were computed using a VDJ recombination model fitted to out-of-frame rearrangements, and the results were checked against IGoR. Hypergeometric tests were used in a later analysis to score TCR-TCR, TCR-HLA and TCR-CMV co-occurrence, with a repertoire-size bias correction applied to the TCR pairs. In a later analysis, false discovery rates were estimated by permuting HLA or CMV assignments 20 times. In a later analysis, co-occurring TCRs were grouped with DBSCAN, and TCRdist sequence similarity was added when clustering was performed within HLA-allele-positive subsets. Repertoires with fewer than 30,000 or more than 120,000 public chains were left out of co-occurrence clustering, as were about five repertoires with anomalous nucleotide sharing. TCRdb stores this immuneACCESS table with in-frame sequences only. Part of the clones is absent; in the studies checked, under half of the shortfall reflects unresolved V genes, and no reason is known for the rest. Clone size and the V and J calls come from that table; the DNA yielded D and trimming. The sample table includes some 75,000 clones. The ten largest clones represent roughly 0.8% of the sample.

The sample is drawn from a study of cytomegalovirus exposure and HLA in healthy donors (dated by TCRdb to 2016 to 2017). Background for the entire study: According to an earlier analysis of several hundred of the donors, 200 million or so T cells yielded 117 million unique TCR beta sequences and approximately 300 Gb of sequence data. A handful of DR-DQ haplotypes were handled as single units for association and clustering because linkage in the cohort was strong. Approximately 300 gigabases of sequencing data and approximately 92 million unique TCR sequences made up an early release that covered around 640 HLA-typed donors. Along with the roughly 700-subject first cohort, a separate validation cohort of approximately 110 different subjects was used. Both class I and class II loci were covered by HLA typing, at four-digit resolution. To predict cytomegalovirus infection status, the study combined high-throughput TCR immunosequencing, statistical association of individual TCRs with disease status, and machine learning. An earlier analysis of around 580 of the donors used high-throughput TCR beta sequencing to judge whether each TCR beta V gene segment behaved as functional or pseudogenic. Every repertoire in the discovery cohort had been generated on one and the same sequencing platform. Of the 300 to 450 genotyped donors, approximately 82% fell in the genetic ancestry cluster associated with self-reported Caucasian donors. On average, over 200,000 unique TCR beta nucleotide sequences were sequenced per donor among about 400 genotyped donors of the cohort, with roughly 18% of those sequences being non-productive. Rather than using new phenotypic data, the later analysis identified candidate immune exposures from TCR beta sequences and from how often those sequences occurred across donors. In a later genetic analysis, genome-wide SNP genotypes for about 65% of the 666 donors were used, and that subset was treated as a discovery cohort. Using immunosequencing, the study profiled T cell repertoires from roughly 650 subjects and related those repertoires to cytomegalovirus serostatus. Alongside the repertoire data, information on donor age, sex, ethnicity and CMV serostatus was compiled. The number of donors typed differed by locus, with about 629-640 for A, B, C, DRB1 and DQB1, roughly 550 for DQA1, 606 for DPA1, and 472 for DPB1. The study was designed to test whether signatures of past pathogen exposure could be identified by cataloging public T cell receptors. In a later analysis, previously published TCR beta repertoires from 670 or so donors were re-analyzed and high-resolution HLA genotyping was added so that TCR occurrence patterns could be studied. What the work shows at the level of the full study, not this receptor alone: While some public TCRs were present in many individuals, most TCR sequences turned up only very rarely across donors. Compared with the approximately 720-donor mean, donors in an Asian-associated ancestry cluster had fewer N-insertions in productive TCRs, according to a later genetic analysis. The presence/absence analyses assumed that sequencing depth was roughly uniform across donors, and that assumption may not be true. Cytomegalovirus status was reported to be diagnosed by the classifier with high specificity and sensitivity in both the original and validation cohorts. When HLA alleles, especially DR and DQ, strongly co-occurred, TCR associations were difficult to assign to individual alleles. The authors suggested that the approach could potentially be generalized to other disease states and immunological phenotypes. A cluster of highly shared sequence variants was judged likely to be a technical artifact of the sequencing pipeline. A further reported finding was that TCR beta sequences accurately predicted the HLA-A and HLA-B alleles for most subjects in the first cohort. In vitro tests confirmed that a few of the cytomegalovirus-associated TCR beta chains recognize cytomegalovirus antigens. In a later analysis, TCR association rates were found to vary across HLA loci, with the most associated TCRs seen for DRB1 alleles and the fewest for HLA-C alleles. In an earlier analysis of more than 450 of the donors, most TCR beta V segments were observed in productive rearrangements about 87% or about 30% of the time, broadly matching IMGT annotations. Most CMV-associated TCR beta chains appeared to be HLA-restricted in a later analysis, and the HLA associations seemed to be driven largely by CMV exposure. A later analysis found that HLA-associated TCR beta chains were more clonally expanded and had lower generation probabilities than equally common non-associated chains. In this cohort, only TCR beta chains were sequenced, and detectable features were limited by the absence of alpha or paired-chain data. Some IMGT-functional V segments, including TRBV6-2 and TRBV6-3, could not be distinguished by the 87-base-pair reads and were therefore excluded. In the study, some 160 TCR beta chains were listed as associated with cytomegalovirus. In a later genetic analysis, a missense DCLRE1C variant was associated with V-gene and J-gene trimming of TCR beta chains, and the association was replicated in an independent cohort. Specific HLA alleles were associated with 15,000 to 20,000 TCR beta sequences at a false discovery rate of 0.05 in a later analysis. The earlier analysis of 450 to 700 of the donors excluded 15 to 20 rarely observed V segments, including chromosome 9 orphons, because counts were too low. According to a later analysis, parvovirus B19, influenza, CMV and Epstein-Barr virus appeared linked to several top co-occurrence clusters. For the cohort, immune exposure information was limited to CMV serostatus. Because HLA typing was missing for some donors at each locus, association tests included only the typed subset. Correlated functional status among segregating V segments might be attributable to linkage disequilibrium, but an unknown experimental factor could not be ruled out.

In total, 500 to 700 healthy bone marrow donors made up the cohort. At the time of sampling, all cohort members were nominally healthy, though unrecorded immune exposures were likely present. The donor was CMV seronegative and belonged to the group of under 400 seronegative cohort members. Each donor provided a peripheral blood sample, and peripheral blood mononuclear cells were used for TCR beta sequencing. The Qiagen DNeasy Blood Extraction Kit was used to extract genomic DNA from the blood cell samples. The CDR3, from cysteine to phenylalanine, totals 14 residues. Only CDR3 DNA is held: 42 bases, read in frame from base 1. The germline V gene provides CDR1 SGHRS and CDR2 YFSETQ. Deletion took 1 base off V and 6 bases off J, with a span of 10 bases between the germline ends.

The sample was PBMCs. The clonotype comes from a boy between 10 and 17 years old in good health and CMV-seronegative. The chain couples TRBV5-1 to TRBJ2-2; TRBD1 could be the D gene, as 6 bases match. The nucleotide sequence reads as follows: TGCGCCAGCAGCTTGAGTCAGGGGCCCGGGGAGCTGTTTTTT. Its translation reads: CASSLSQGPGELFF.